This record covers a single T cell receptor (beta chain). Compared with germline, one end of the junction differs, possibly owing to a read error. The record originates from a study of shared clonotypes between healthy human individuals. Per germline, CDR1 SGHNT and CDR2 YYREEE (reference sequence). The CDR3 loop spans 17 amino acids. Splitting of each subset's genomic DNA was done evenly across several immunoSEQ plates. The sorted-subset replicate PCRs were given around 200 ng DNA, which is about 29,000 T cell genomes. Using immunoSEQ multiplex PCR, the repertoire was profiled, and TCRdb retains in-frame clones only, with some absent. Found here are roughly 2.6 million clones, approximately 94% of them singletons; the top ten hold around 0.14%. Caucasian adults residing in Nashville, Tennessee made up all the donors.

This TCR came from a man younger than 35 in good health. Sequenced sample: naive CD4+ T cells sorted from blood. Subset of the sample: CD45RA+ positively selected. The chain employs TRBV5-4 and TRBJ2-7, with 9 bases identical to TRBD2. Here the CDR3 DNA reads TGTGCCAGCAGGTTGGATGTGGGTAGCGGGAGCTCCTACGAGCAGTACTTC. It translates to CASRLDVGSGSSYEQYF.